This T cell receptor beta chain emerged from a study of PD-1 blockade in mismatch repair-deficient tumors. Study-level points and caveats: Tumor-resident clones, often undetectable pretreatment in blood, expanded then contracted after pembrolizumab.

In the case of this clone: Antigen specificity is unknown.

CDR1 is MNHEY and CDR2 is SVGAGI in the germline V gene. The V segment lost 6 bases and the J segment 7 bases; nucleotides outside the gene matches: 9. CDR3 length: 14 residues. Sequencing used immunoSEQ multiplex PCR; TCRdb keeps in-frame clones, though not all of them. The repertoire has about 84,000 clones, approximately 81% of them found once; the top ten carry around 2.7%. This receptor was taken from an adult with mismatch repair-deficient cancer. The chain links TRBV6-5 to TRBJ2-1, with 7 bases lining up with TRBD1. The specimen was peripheral blood, collected 12 weeks after starting pembrolizumab. In nucleotides, the CDR3 is TGTGCCAGCAGACCCACAGGGGCAGGGAATGAGCAGTTCTTC. Amino acids: CASRPTGAGNEQFF.